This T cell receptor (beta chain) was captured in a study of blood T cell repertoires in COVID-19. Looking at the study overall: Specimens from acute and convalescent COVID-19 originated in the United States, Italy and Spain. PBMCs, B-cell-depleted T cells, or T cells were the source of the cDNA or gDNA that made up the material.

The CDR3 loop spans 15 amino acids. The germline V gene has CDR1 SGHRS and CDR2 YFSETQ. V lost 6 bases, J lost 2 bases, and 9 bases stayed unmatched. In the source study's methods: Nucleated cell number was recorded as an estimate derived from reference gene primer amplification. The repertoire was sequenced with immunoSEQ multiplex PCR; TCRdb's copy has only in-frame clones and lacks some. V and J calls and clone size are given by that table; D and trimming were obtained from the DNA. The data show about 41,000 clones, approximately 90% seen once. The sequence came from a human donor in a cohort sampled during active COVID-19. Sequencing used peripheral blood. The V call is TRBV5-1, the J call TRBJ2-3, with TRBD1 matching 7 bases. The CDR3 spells CASTLTGQLTDTQYF. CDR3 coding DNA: TGCGCCAGCACCTTAACGGGACAGCTCACAGATACGCAGTATTTT.